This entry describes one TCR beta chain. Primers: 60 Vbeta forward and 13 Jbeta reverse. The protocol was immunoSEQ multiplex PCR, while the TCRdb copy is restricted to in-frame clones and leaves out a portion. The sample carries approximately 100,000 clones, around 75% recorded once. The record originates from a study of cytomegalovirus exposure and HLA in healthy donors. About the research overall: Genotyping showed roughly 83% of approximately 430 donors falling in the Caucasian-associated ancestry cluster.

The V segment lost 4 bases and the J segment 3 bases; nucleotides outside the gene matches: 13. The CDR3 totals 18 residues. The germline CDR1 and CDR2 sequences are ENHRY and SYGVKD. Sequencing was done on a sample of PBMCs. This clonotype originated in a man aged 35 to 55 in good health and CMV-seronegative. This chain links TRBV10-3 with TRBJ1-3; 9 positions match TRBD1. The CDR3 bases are TGTGCCATCAGTGGAATAGGAACAGGGGGCGCAAGTGGAAACACCATATATTTT. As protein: CAISGIGTGGASGNTIYF.